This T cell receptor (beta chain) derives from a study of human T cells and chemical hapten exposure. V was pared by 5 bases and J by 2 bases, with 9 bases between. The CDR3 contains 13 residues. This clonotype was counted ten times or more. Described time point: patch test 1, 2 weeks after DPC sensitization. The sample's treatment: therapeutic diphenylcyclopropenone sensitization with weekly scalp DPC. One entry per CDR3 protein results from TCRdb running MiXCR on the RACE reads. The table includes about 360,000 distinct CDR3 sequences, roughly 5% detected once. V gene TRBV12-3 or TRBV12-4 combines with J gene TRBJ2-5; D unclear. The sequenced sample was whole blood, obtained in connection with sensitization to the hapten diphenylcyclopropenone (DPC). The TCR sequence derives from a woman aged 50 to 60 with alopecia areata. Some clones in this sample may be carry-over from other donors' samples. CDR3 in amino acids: CASSPMGQETQYF. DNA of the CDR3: TGTGCCAGCAGTCCGATGGGACAAGAGACCCAGTACTTC.